The 31 T cell receptor beta chains given below trace back to one sample, sequenced in a study of type 1 regulatory T cells. TCRdb reanalysed the reads using MiXCR and keeps one entry per CDR3 protein. The repertoire holds about 97,000 distinct CDR3 sequences, with 31% as singletons. Sequencing was carried out using CD4+ T cells, either the whole sample or a sorted fraction (not recorded which). The receptors come from a human donor in good health.

There are a few counts of this clonotype. The rearrangement uses TRBV27 and TRBJ2-7, with 7 bases that match TRBD1. This CDR3 has 14 amino acids. From germline, CDR1 is MNHEY and CDR2 SMNVEV (reference sequence). J lost 11 bases, V lost 8 bases, and 18 bases had no gene match. The CDR3 coding sequence is TGTGCCAGCCGACGACCCGGGACAGAACCACGGGAGTACTTC. Its protein product is CASRRPGTEPREYF.

This clonotype turned up a few times. The chain joins TRBV28 to TRBJ2-7, with TRBD1 identical over 10 bases. This CDR3 contains 14 residues. The V gene's germline CDR1 is MDHEN and CDR2 SYDVKM. With V trimmed by 5 bases and J by 3 bases, 4 bases remained unmatched. The CDR3 DNA reads TGTGCCAGCAGTCCCTGGACAGGGGGCTACGAGCAGTACTTC. Translating it yields CASSPWTGGYEQYF.

This clonotype has a handful of counts. The chain couples TRBV4-2 to TRBJ1-2; D might be TRBD1 (5 bases). The CDR3 extends over 16 amino acids. V was pared by 1 base and J by 0 bases, with 12 bases between. The germline V gene has CDR1 LGHNA and CDR2 YNFKEQ. CDR3 sequence (DNA): TGTGCCAGCAGCCAAGTGGGGGGACCAGCTAACTATGGCTACACCTTC. It specifies CASSQVGGPANYGYTF.

In its sample, this clonotype was seen once. This chain joins TRBV18 and TRBJ1-1, with 10 bases fitting TRBD1. The CDR3 extends over 15 amino acids. V dropped 3 bases and J dropped 4; count of bases not matched to a gene: 5. CDR1 is KGHSH, CDR2 LQKENI, per germline. CDR3 in amino acids: CASSPPDRGPTEAFF. The CDR3 nucleotides are TGTGCCAGCTCACCGCCCGACAGGGGGCCCACTGAAGCTTTCTTT.

This clonotype was seen a few times. J is TRBJ2-3 and V is TRBV20-1; D unclear. Trimming pared 0 bases from V and 0 bases from J, leaving 7 bases between. The germline gives CDR1 DFQATT, CDR2 SNEGSKA (reference sequence). This CDR3 contains 14 residues. The CDR3 DNA sequence: TGCAGTGCTAGAGATCTGGCTAGCACAGATACGCAGTATTTT. Amino acid sequence: CSARDLASTDTQYF.

The chain combines TRBV21-1 with TRBJ2-7; whether TRBD1, the table's D call, matches the DNA was not checked. TRBV21-1 is a pseudogene. The CDR3 totals 20 residues. CDR3 sequence: CASSTRFLIRQGYVTYEQYF. The CDR3, as DNA: TGTGCCAGCAGCACACGTTTCCTTATCAGACAGGGATACGTCACCTACGAGCAGTACTTC.

Of note for this clonotype: At one of its ends the junction is not consistent with the germline gene, which may arise from a read error. The chain couples TRBV5-5 to TRBJ2-7; perhaps TRBD2 as D (6 bases). CDR1 and CDR2 from the germline V gene are SGHKS and YYEKEE (reference sequence). The length of the CDR3 is 12 residues. CDR3 sequence: CASSSSGDEQSF. CDR3 nucleotides: TGTGCCAGCAGCTCTTCGGGGGACGAGCAGTCCTTC.

The chain couples TRBV1 to TRBJ2-7. TRBV1 constitutes a pseudogene. The CDR3 has 16 residues. CDR3 region: CTSSQDRYLESYEQYF. The CDR3, as DNA: TGCACCAGCAGCCAAGACCGGTATTTGGAGAGCTACGAGCAGTACTTC.

The chain uses TRBV5-6 and TRBJ2-4; D is perhaps TRBD1 (5 bases). The V end was cut by 0 bases, the J end by 0 bases, with 13 bases between. This CDR3 region has 17 residues. Germline V gene data show CDR1 as SGHDT and CDR2 as YYEEEE. Here the CDR3 DNA reads TGTGCCAGCAGCTTGGGGATGATAGGGGTAGCCAAAAACATTCAGTACTTC. It codes for CASSLGMIGVAKNIQYF.

The V and J genes are TRBV24-1 and TRBJ2-3, with 8 bases lining up with TRBD2. CDR3 length: 15 amino acids. V lost 4 bases and J lost 4; bases outside the gene matches: 6. Per germline, CDR1 KGHDR and CDR2 SFDVKD. The CDR3 bases are TGTGCCACCAGTGAGCCAGCGGGAGTAGCAGATACGCAGTATTTT. It translates to CATSEPAGVADTQYF.

This clonotype has a handful of counts. V and J are TRBV5-1 and TRBJ2-5; 13 bases align to TRBD2. V lost 4 bases to trimming and J lost 5 bases; unmatched junction nucleotides: 11. Germline values: CDR1 SGHRS, CDR2 YFSETQ. CDR3 length: 17 residues. CDR3 coding DNA: TGCGCCAGCAGCAGCAGACCGGGACTAGCGGGACGGGAGACCCAGTACTTC. It codes for CASSSRPGLAGRETQYF.

This CDR3 reads CSGHTGTSGTDTQYF. CDR3 in DNA: TGCAGTGGACATACCGGGACTAGCGGCACAGATACGCAGTATTTT. The genes are TRBV20-1 and TRBJ2-3, with 10 bases lining up with TRBD2. Germline V gene lookup returns CDR1 DFQATT and CDR2 SNEGSKA (reference sequence). V gave up 7 bases and J gave up 1 base; unmatched junction bases: 8. The CDR3 length is 15 residues.

The rearrangement joins TRBV5-5 to TRBJ2-7; TRBD1 is a possible D gene (5 bases). CDR1 and CDR2 (germline): SGHKS, YYEKEE (reference sequence). With 0 bases removed from V and 5 bases from J, the gap between germline ends came to 12 bases. CDR3 length equals 14 residues. The CDR3 here is CASSLGQGSNEQYF. The CDR3 bases are TGTGCCAGCAGCTTGGGGCAGGGAAGTAACGAGCAGTACTTC.

The gene calls are TRBV12-3 or TRBV12-4 and TRBJ2-5; D gene uncertain. The CDR3 extends over 11 amino acids. Trimming took 5 bases from V and 9 from J, leaving 10 bases between them. CDR3 protein: CASSTQEAQYF. The CDR3 nucleotides read TGTGCCAGCAGTACACAAGAAGCCCAGTACTTC.

This clonotype occurred a few times. The rearrangement uses TRBV20-1 and TRBJ1-3; 9 bases align to TRBD1. With V trimmed by 5 bases and J by 2 bases, 10 bases remained unmatched. CDR1 is DFQATT, CDR2 SNEGSKA, per germline (reference sequence). This CDR3 region has 16 residues. CDR3 coding DNA: TGCAGTGCTGATCGGACCGACAGGGGGGCTGGAAACACCATATATTTT. Protein sequence: CSADRTDRGAGNTIYF.

The chain links TRBV5-1 to TRBJ1-4, with D possibly matching TRBD1 (5 bases). CDR3 length: 14 residues. The germline gives CDR1 SGHRS, CDR2 YFSETQ. Trimming removed 4 bases from V and 5 bases from J, with 12 bases in between. The DNA of the CDR3 is TGCGCCAGCAGCCCGGACACGGCGAATGAAAAACTGTTTTTT. This sequence encodes CASSPDTANEKLFF.

This clonotype was observed a handful of times. This chain's CDR3 is CASSSGGVGGKVSEQFF. Written as DNA, the CDR3 is TGTGCCAGCAGCTCCGGGGGGGTCGGCGGGAAGGTCAGTGAGCAGTTCTTC. The rearrangement uses TRBV7-2 and TRBJ2-1; the match to TRBD2 covers 8 bases. Germline V gene sequence: CDR1 SGHTA, CDR2 FQGNSA. The CDR3 covers 17 residues. Germline trimming cut 4 bases from V and 9 bases from J; bases unmatched to any gene: 17.

This clonotype occurred a few times. The rearrangement links TRBV20-1 to TRBJ2-7; D possibly corresponds to TRBD1 (6 bases). Trimming removed 6 bases from V and 0 bases from J, with 15 bases in between. The CDR3 runs 14 residues. Germline CDR1 DFQATT, CDR2 SNEGSKA (reference sequence). The CDR3 spells CSAPGQPSSYEQYF. CDR3 DNA: TGCAGTGCGCCTGGACAGCCCTCCTCCTACGAGCAGTACTTC.

This clonotype was seen a handful of times. The chain has TRBV27 and TRBJ2-7, with D perhaps TRBD1 (5 bases). The CDR3 is 14 residues long. V lost 8 bases, J lost 2 bases, and 16 bases lay in between. Germline CDR1 and CDR2: MNHEY and SMNVEV (reference sequence). The CDR3 DNA is TGTGCCAGCCGCCCGGCAGGGATTCCCTACGAGCAGTACTTC. As protein: CASRPAGIPYEQYF.

This chain links TRBV15 with TRBJ2-5; 9 bases are shared with TRBD1. V was pared by 4 bases and J by 5 bases, with 8 bases of the junction left unmatched. Germline V gene data show CDR1 as LNHNV and CDR2 as YYDKDF (reference sequence). The CDR3 runs to 15 residues. In DNA, the CDR3 is TGTGCCACCAGCATACCCACAGGGGGCGAGGAGACCCAGTACTTC. Translating gives CATSIPTGGEETQYF.

The V gene is TRBV30, the J gene TRBJ1-5; D is undetermined. V lost 1 base to trimming and J lost 5 bases, with 9 bases between them. Germline CDR1 GTSNPN, CDR2 SVGIG (reference sequence). The CDR3 consists of 13 residues. Written as DNA, the CDR3 is TGTGCCTGGAGTGGCAGGCTCGATCAGCCCCAGCATTTT. It translates to CAWSGRLDQPQHF.

This chain links TRBV4-1 with TRBJ1-6; perhaps TRBD1 as D (6 bases). CDR3 length: 15 residues. The V gene lost 3 bases and the J gene lost 4 bases, with 10 bases spanning the gap. CDR1 is MGHRA, CDR2 YSYEKL, per germline. CDR3 sequence (DNA): TGCGCCAGCAGCCAGGGACACGTTTATAATTCACCCCTCCACTTT. Encoded protein: CASSQGHVYNSPLHF.

In regard to this clonotype: Germline and junction disagree at one end, which may indicate a read error. V usage is TRBV10-3 and J usage is TRBJ2-7; D may be TRBD1 (6 bases). Germline V gene sequence: CDR1 ENHRY, CDR2 SYGVKD. The CDR3 is 13 amino acids. CDR3: CAINEGVSYEQYF. For the CDR3, the DNA is TGTGCCATCAATGAGGGGGTATCCTACGAGCAGTACTTC.

The V and J genes are TRBV6-2 or TRBV6-3 and TRBJ2-1; 8 positions agree with TRBD2. With 6 bases clipped from V and 6 bases from J, the junction kept 16 bases outside the gene matches. Germline V gene sequence: CDR1 MNHEY, CDR2 SVGEGT. The CDR3 sequence is 17 residues long. CDR3 residues: CASSIRSGSEFGNEQFF. The CDR3 DNA is TGTGCCAGCAGCATCCGAAGCGGGAGCGAATTCGGCAATGAGCAGTTCTTC.

The gene calls are TRBV20-1 and TRBJ2-7, with D perhaps given as TRBD1 or TRBD2 (5 bases each). CDR1 is DFQATT and CDR2 is SNEGSKA in the germline V gene (reference sequence). With 0 bases removed from V and 7 bases from J, the gap between germline ends came to 22 bases. The CDR3 has 16 residues. In DNA, the CDR3 is TGCAGTGCTAGAGATCCTCTTTTTGGGGGTAAACGGGAGCAGTACTTC. Translating gives CSARDPLFGGKREQYF.

This clonotype was counted many times. The chain employs TRBV4-1 and TRBJ1-5, with 7 nucleotides matching TRBD1. With V trimmed by 3 bases and J by 7 bases, 12 bases remained unmatched. Germline V CDR1 and CDR2: MGHRA, YSYEKL. The CDR3 length is 16 residues. Here the CDR3 DNA reads TGCGCCAGCAGCCAGGTTACAGGGGCCTCGGGACAGCCCCAGCATTTT. It codes for CASSQVTGASGQPQHF.

The V and J genes are TRBV20-1 and TRBJ2-4; 8 positions agree with TRBD2. Germline V lookup: CDR1 DFQATT, CDR2 SNEGSKA (reference sequence). There are 15 residues in the CDR3. V was pared by 0 bases and J by 8 bases, with 9 bases of the junction left unmatched. The DNA of the CDR3 is TGCAGTGCTAGAGATTGGAGCGCCGGGGGGGACATTCAGTACTTC. Translating it yields CSARDWSAGGDIQYF.

This clonotype has a handful of counts. This chain links TRBV20-1 with TRBJ2-3, with D perhaps TRBD2 (6 bases). Trimming removed 4 bases from V and 6 bases from J, with 11 bases in between. The CDR3 consists of 12 residues. From germline, CDR1 is DFQATT and CDR2 SNEGSKA (reference sequence). The CDR3 sequence: CSATAGSDTQYF. CDR3 DNA sequence: TGCAGTGCTACGGCGGGAAGTGATACGCAGTATTTT.

V gene TRBV7-8 combines with J gene TRBJ1-6, with TRBD1 matching over 8 bases. The CDR3 runs to 16 residues. V was pared by 0 bases and J by 10 bases, with 8 bases of the junction left unmatched. CDR1 SGHVS and CDR2 FQNEAQ come from the germline V gene. CDR3 residues: CASSLAGQGVVSPLHF. The CDR3 DNA follows: TGTGCCAGCAGCTTAGCAGGACAGGGAGTGGTCTCACCCCTCCACTTT.

This chain uses TRBV9 with TRBJ2-7; 8 bases are shared with TRBD2. CDR1 and CDR2 (germline): SGDLS, YYNGEE. The CDR3 covers 16 residues. V lost 0 bases to trimming and J lost 7 bases; unmatched junction nucleotides: 12. CDR3 amino acids: CASSVADGTPGGEQYF. CDR3 nucleotide sequence: TGTGCCAGCAGCGTAGCTGACGGGACCCCGGGGGGGGAGCAGTACTTC.

This clonotype has only a few counts. The V and J genes are TRBV18 and TRBJ2-7; TRBD2 might be the D (5 bases). The CDR3 runs 15 residues. CDR1 is KGHSH, CDR2 LQKENI, per germline. The V end was cut by 0 bases, the J end by 2 bases, with 11 bases between. The CDR3 spells CASSPPTSGPYEQYF. CDR3 nucleotides: TGTGCCAGCTCACCACCAACTAGTGGGCCCTACGAGCAGTACTTC. The entire variable domain, with the rest obtained from reference TRBV18 and TRBJ2-7, is as follows: NAGVMQNPRHLVRRRGQEARLRCSPMKGHSHVYWYRQLPEEGLKFMVYLQKENIIDESGMPKERFSAEFPKEGPSILRIQQVVRGDSAAYFCASSPPTSGPYEQYFGPGTRLTVT.